The 8 T cell receptor beta chains presented below share a single source sample, sequenced in a study of blood T cell repertoires in COVID-19. The protocol was immunoSEQ multiplex PCR, while the TCRdb copy is restricted to in-frame clones and leaves out a portion. The table has about 300,000 clones, approximately 82% seen once; the top ten hold 1% to 1.5%. The source material was peripheral blood. All receptors come from a woman aged 50 to 65 with acute or convalescent COVID-19.

The rearrangement uses TRBV5-4 and TRBJ1-1; 8 nucleotides match TRBD1. The V segment lost 2 bases and the J segment 1 base; nucleotides outside the gene matches: 1. The CDR3 length is 14 residues. Per germline, CDR1 SGHNT and CDR2 YYREEE (reference sequence). This CDR3 is CASSFGTGNTEAFF. The CDR3 DNA reads TGTGCCAGCAGCTTCGGGACAGGGAACACTGAAGCTTTCTTT.

The count of this clone is one. V gene TRBV6-5 combines with J gene TRBJ2-2; tentatively, D is TRBD1 (6 bases). Germline values: CDR1 MNHEY, CDR2 SVGAGI. The CDR3 contains 15 residues. V was shortened by 7 bases and J by 1 base, with 13 bases between the two germline ends. The DNA for the CDR3 is TGTGCCAGCATTACGGGACACCTGAACACCGGGGAGCTGTTTTTT. Its protein product is CASITGHLNTGELFF.

This chain joins TRBV6-1 and TRBJ1-2; 7 bases line up with TRBD1. The CDR3 is 14 amino acids. The V gene's germline CDR1 is MNHNS and CDR2 SASEGT. The ends lost 1 base at V and 5 bases at J; junction bases unmatched: 4. The CDR3 spells CASSEGGTDYGYTF. DNA for the CDR3: TGTGCCAGCAGTGAAGGCGGGACAGATTATGGCTACACCTTC.

The gene calls are TRBV29-1 and TRBJ2-7; TRBD1 matches 8 bases. Trimming at V came to 6 bases and at J to 4 bases, leaving 11 bases not matched to a gene. The germline gives CDR1 SQVTM, CDR2 ANQGSEA. CDR3 length: 14 amino acids. The CDR3 sequence is CSVLDGQGVYEQYF. The CDR3, as DNA: TGCAGCGTCCTAGATGGACAGGGAGTGTACGAGCAGTACTTC.

The V and J genes are TRBV5-1 and TRBJ1-2; TRBD1 agrees at 9 bases. J lost 5 bases, V lost 2 bases, and 7 bases had no gene match. From germline, CDR1 is SGHRS and CDR2 YFSETQ. The length of the CDR3 is 15 residues. The CDR3, as DNA: TGCGCCAGCAGCTTAACCGGGACAGGGACTTATGGCTACACCTTC. This translates into CASSLTGTGTYGYTF.

This clone was detected once. V usage is TRBV7-2 and J usage is TRBJ1-4; 9 bases line up with TRBD1. The J segment lost 7 bases and the V segment lost 8 bases, leaving 2 bases of the junction unmatched. The CDR3 covers 12 residues. CDR1 is SGHTA, CDR2 FQGNSA, per germline. In nucleotides, the CDR3 is TGTGCCAGCGGGGACAGGGCTGAAAAACTGTTTTTT. Its protein is CASGDRAEKLFF.

The rearrangement joins TRBV24-1 to TRBJ1-1; D might be TRBD1 (6 bases). Trimming removed 10 bases at V and 6 bases at J, with 26 bases between. Germline CDR1 is KGHDR and CDR2 is SFDVKD. CDR3 length: 16 residues. The CDR3 region has the DNA TGTGCCACAACTGGGCGGGGGGGGCGCGAAACCCCTGAAGCTTTCTTT. Encoded protein: CATTGRGGRETPEAFF.

V and J are TRBV25-1 and TRBJ1-3, with 7 positions matching TRBD1. CDR1 and CDR2 from the germline V gene are MGHDK and SYGVNS. The CDR3 loop spans 14 amino acids. With V trimmed by 6 bases and J by 5 bases, 7 bases remained unmatched. Here the CDR3 reads CASSLRDSRNTIYF. CDR3 DNA: TGTGCCAGCAGCCTCCGGGACAGCAGAAACACCATATATTTT.